Listed here are 5 T cell receptor beta chains from one sample, sequenced in a study of blood T cell repertoires in COVID-19. Some clones are missing from TCRdb's copy, which holds only in-frame ones; the method was immunoSEQ multiplex PCR. The repertoire holds fewer than 100,000 clones, with around 90% as singletons. The sample was peripheral blood. All receptors come from an elderly woman with acute or convalescent COVID-19.

This clone was seen only a few times. The chain has TRBV11-3 and TRBJ2-1, with TRBD2 identical over 7 bases. Germline lookup yields CDR1 SGHNT and CDR2 YENEEA. CDR3 length: 15 residues. V shed 1 base and J 8 bases; nucleotides not matched to a gene: 8. CDR3 sequence: CASSLALAEVYEQFF. The DNA of the CDR3 is TGTGCCAGCAGCTTAGCCCTAGCGGAGGTATATGAGCAGTTCTTC.

J is TRBJ2-3 and V is TRBV29-1; D possibly corresponds to TRBD2 (5 bases). Germline V CDR1 and CDR2: SQVTM, ANQGSEA. With 5 bases removed from V and 2 bases from J, the gap between germline ends came to 8 bases. The CDR3 spans 12 residues. The CDR3 reads CSVSGNTDTQYF. The DNA of the CDR3 is TGCAGCGTTTCCGGGAACACAGATACGCAGTATTTT.

The CDR3 protein is CATTEPTTFNSPLHF. In DNA, the CDR3 is TGTGCCACGACGGAGCCCACCACGTTTAATTCACCCCTCCACTTT. The chain recombines TRBV28 with TRBJ1-6; D gene uncertain. Between the trimmed V and J ends, which lost 10 bases and 6 bases, there was a span of 19 bases. Germline CDR1 is MDHEN and CDR2 is SYDVKM. The CDR3 has 15 amino acids.

V and J are TRBV6-6 and TRBJ1-1, with TRBD1 matching over 8 bases. The V gene's germline CDR1 is MNHNY and CDR2 SVGAGI (reference sequence). The CDR3 contains 14 residues. Trimming removed 7 bases from V and 6 bases from J; junction bases left unmatched: 10. CDR3 region: CASTGTGNSAEAFF. The CDR3 bases are TGTGCCAGCACCGGGACAGGAAATTCGGCTGAAGCTTTCTTT.

J is TRBJ2-7 and V is TRBV4-2; TRBD1 matches at 8 bases. The CDR3 is 16 amino acids. Germline trimming cut 4 bases from V and 5 bases from J; bases unmatched to any gene: 13. From germline, CDR1 is LGHNA and CDR2 YNFKEQ. For the CDR3, the DNA is TGTGCCAGCAGCCCCAGACCGGGACAGGTAGGCGACGAGCAGTACTTC. It specifies CASSPRPGQVGDEQYF.